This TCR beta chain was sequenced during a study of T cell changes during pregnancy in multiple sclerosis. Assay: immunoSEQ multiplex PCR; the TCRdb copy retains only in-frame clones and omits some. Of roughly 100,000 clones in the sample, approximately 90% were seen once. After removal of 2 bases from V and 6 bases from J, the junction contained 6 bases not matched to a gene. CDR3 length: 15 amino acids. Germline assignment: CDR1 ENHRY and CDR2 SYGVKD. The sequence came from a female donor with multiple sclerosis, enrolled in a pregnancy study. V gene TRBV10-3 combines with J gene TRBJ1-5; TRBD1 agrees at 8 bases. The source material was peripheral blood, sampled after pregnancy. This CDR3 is CAISEMTGEGQPQHF. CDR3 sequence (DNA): TGTGCCATCAGTGAGATGACAGGGGAGGGTCAGCCCCAGCATTTT.